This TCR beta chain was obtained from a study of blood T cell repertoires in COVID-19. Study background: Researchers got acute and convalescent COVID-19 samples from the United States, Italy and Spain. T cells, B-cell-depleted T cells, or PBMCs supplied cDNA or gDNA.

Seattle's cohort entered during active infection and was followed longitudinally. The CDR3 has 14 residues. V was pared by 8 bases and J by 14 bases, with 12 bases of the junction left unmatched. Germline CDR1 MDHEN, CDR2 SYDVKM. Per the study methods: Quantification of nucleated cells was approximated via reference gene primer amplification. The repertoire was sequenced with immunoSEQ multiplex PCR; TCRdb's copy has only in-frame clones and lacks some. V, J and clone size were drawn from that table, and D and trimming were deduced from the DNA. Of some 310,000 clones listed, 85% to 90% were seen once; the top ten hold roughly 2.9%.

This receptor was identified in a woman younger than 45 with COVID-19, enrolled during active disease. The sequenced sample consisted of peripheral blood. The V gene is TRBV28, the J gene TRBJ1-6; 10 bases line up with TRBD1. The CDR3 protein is CASLQPGQGQSLHF. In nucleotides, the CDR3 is TGTGCCAGCCTCCAACCGGGACAGGGGCAATCCCTCCACTTT.